The 2 T cell receptor beta chains below all came from one sample that was sequenced in a study of T cells in Graves' hyperthyroidism and ophthalmopathy. Amplified TCR beta CDR3 regions derived from RNA transcripts. A set of HTBI primers served as the primers for a first-round RT-PCR of the TCR CDR3. TCRdb processed the multiplex PCR reads anew with MiXCR; each CDR3 protein has one entry. The sample holds about 330,000 distinct CDR3 sequences, approximately 14% seen once. The sequenced material came from blood. The receptors were gathered from a woman aged 40 to 50 with Graves' ophthalmopathy.

In this sample, this clonotype turned up many times. Its ends do not fully match the called genes, so a read error is possible. The chain uses TRBV11-3 and TRBJ1-1; tentatively, D is TRBD1 (5 bases). Germline CDR1 and CDR2: SGHNT and YENEEA. The CDR3 is 13 residues long. The CDR3: CVSSRARDTEAFF. CDR3 coding DNA: TGTGTCAGCAGCAGGGCCAGAGACACTGAAGCTTTCTTT.

V gene TRBV2 combines with J gene TRBJ2-3; D unresolved. This CDR3 has 12 residues. CDR1 and CDR2 (germline): SNHLY, FYNNEI. Trimming stripped 7 bases from V and 3 bases from J, with 8 bases between. The chain's CDR3 is CASNGLTDTQYF. For the CDR3, the DNA is TGTGCCAGCAATGGCCTAACAGATACGCAGTATTTT.